This TCR beta chain was sequenced for a study of CD8+ T cells in alopecia areata (dated by TCRdb to the late 2010s). Some background on the complete study: The treated patients, all with moderate-to-severe alopecia areata, were enrolled in an open-label pilot trial of oral tofacitinib given at 5 to 10 mg twice daily. TCRbeta CDR3 regions were amplified by immunoSEQ multiplex PCR using 35 Vbeta forward and 13 Jbeta reverse primers. To study T cell clonal expansion in alopecia areata, the researchers applied high-throughput TCRbeta sequencing to both the C3H/HeJ mouse model and human patients. Patients stayed on tofacitinib for 6 to 18 months and then had 6 months of follow-up off drug so that delayed response and recurrence could be assessed. Tofacitinib-treated patients had biopsies at baseline and at 4 and 24 weeks of treatment, with a later scalp biopsy in several patients. In humans, TCRbeta sequencing was performed on scalp tissue and on sorted CD4+ and CD8+ peripheral blood T cells from healthy controls and from patients with patchy or totalis/universalis alopecia areata. Clonality in the scalp was compared among normal scalp (n=4), patchy alopecia areata scalp (n=8), and alopecia totalis/universalis scalp (n=8). RNA came from the PAXgene miRNA kit for fixed scalp, the miRNeasy kit for PBMCs, and the RNeasy kit for mouse skin. Overall study outcomes, separate from this receptor: Shared TCR sequences between patients were less evident than in mice, which may be partly attributable to HLA diversity in the patient population. Resident alphabeta T cells in normal human skin are also sequenced, complicating scalp TCR repertoire analysis, unlike mouse skin dominated by gammadelta T cells. Compared with normal scalp, lesional scalp, particularly in alopecia totalis/universalis, had higher clonality and more expanded CD8+ clones, which suggests antigenic drive.

About this clone: What this receptor recognizes is not known. No base quality values were provided; no much bigger clone lies one nucleotide off.

Lesional scalp punch biopsies and peripheral blood were collected from alopecia areata patients. PBMCs were separated by density centrifugation and stained for CD3, CD4 and CD8, after which CD4+ and CD8+ T cells were sorted on a FACSAria. The library was built by means of the immunoSEQ multiplex PCR assay. RNA was extracted from all samples and reverse transcribed into cDNA, which served as template for TCR sequencing. First-strand cDNA was synthesized using SuperScript III with a 2:1 mix of oligo-dT and random hexamers. Amplification bias was assessed with a synthetic immune receptor repertoire, and residual bias was removed computationally. Per the original workflow: Raw reads were preprocessed to remove errors, and CDR3 was defined according to IMGT conventions as the region from the conserved cysteine to phenylalanine. Clonality was calculated as 1 minus Shannon entropy normalized by log2 of the number of productive unique TCRs. Scalp TCRbeta sequences were cross-referenced with sorted blood CD4 and CD8 repertoires so that the CD4 or CD8 identity of scalp clones could be inferred. This is the immuneACCESS table as TCRdb keeps it, with only in-frame sequences that have V and J called. A part of the clones is gone; compared with another copy, unresolved V genes explain less than half, and the rest is unexplained. V, J and clone size are those of that table, while D and trimming were read from the DNA. For this sample the table gives approximately 91,000 clones, of which under 45% were detected only once. The ten largest clones capture 0.79% of the sample.

Including cysteine and phenylalanine, the CDR3 has 16 amino acids. Kept here is only the CDR3 DNA, which spans 48 bases and is read in frame from base 1. Clipping removes 3 bases from V and 1 base from J, with 2 as the unmatched junction base count. CDR1 and CDR2, looked up from the germline V gene, are SGHRS and YFSETQ. The specimen was CD4+ T cells sorted from blood. The sequence derives from a human donor with alopecia areata. The sequence links TRBV5-1 to TRBJ2-2, with 11 central nucleotides matching TRBD2. For the CDR3, the sequence is CASSSTSGGNTGELFF. In nucleotides, the sequence is TGCGCCAGCAGCTCAACTAGCGGGGGGAACACCGGGGAGCTGTTTTTT.